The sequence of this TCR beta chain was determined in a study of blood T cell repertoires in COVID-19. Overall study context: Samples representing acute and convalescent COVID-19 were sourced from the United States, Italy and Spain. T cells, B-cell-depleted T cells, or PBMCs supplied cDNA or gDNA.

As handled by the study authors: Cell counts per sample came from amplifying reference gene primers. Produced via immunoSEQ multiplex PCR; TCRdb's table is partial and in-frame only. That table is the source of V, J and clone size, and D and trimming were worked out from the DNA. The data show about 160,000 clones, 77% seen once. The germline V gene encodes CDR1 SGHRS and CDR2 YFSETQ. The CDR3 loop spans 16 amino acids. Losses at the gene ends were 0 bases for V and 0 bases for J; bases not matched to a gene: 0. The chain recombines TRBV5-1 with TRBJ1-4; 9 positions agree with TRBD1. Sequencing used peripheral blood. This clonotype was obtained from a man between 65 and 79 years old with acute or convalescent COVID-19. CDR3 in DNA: TGCGCCAGCAGCTTGGGGACAGGGGCAACTAATGAAAAACTGTTTTTT. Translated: CASSLGTGATNEKLFF.